These 25 T cell receptor beta chains were all obtained from the same sample, sequenced in a study of blood T cell repertoires in COVID-19. The data were produced by immunoSEQ multiplex PCR, yet TCRdb's version contains in-frame clones alone and is incomplete. The table includes 200,000 to 300,000 clones, approximately 89% detected once. The source material was peripheral blood. The receptors come from a man in his forties who had recovered from COVID-19.

This sequence joins TRBV27 and TRBJ1-2, with D possibly being TRBD1 (6 bases). Germline values: CDR1 MNHEY, CDR2 SMNVEV (reference sequence). Trimming removed 1 base at V and 2 bases at J, with 14 bases between. The CDR3 covers 16 residues. CDR3 amino acids: CASSLLSSGQNYGYTF. For the CDR3, the DNA is TGTGCCAGCAGTTTATTATCTTCGGGACAAAACTATGGCTACACCTTC.

This chain links TRBV27 with TRBJ2-7, with D possibly matching TRBD1 (5 bases). V shed 2 bases and J shed 9 bases, with 20 bases lying between them. CDR1 and CDR2 from the germline V gene are MNHEY and SMNVEV (reference sequence). The CDR3 consists of 15 residues. The chain's CDR3 is CASSLDRSLRFGQYF. In DNA form, the CDR3 reads TGTGCCAGCAGTTTAGACAGATCACTTAGATTTGGGCAGTACTTC.

The rearrangement links TRBV4-3 to TRBJ2-2, with D perhaps matching TRBD2 (7 bases). The CDR3 is made up of 15 amino acids. Germline-derived CDR1 and CDR2 are LGHNA and YSLEER. Trimming took 1 base from V and 4 from J, leaving 10 bases between them. In DNA form, the CDR3 reads TGCGCCAGCAGCCAAGGGGGGGGCCTCACCGGGGAGCTGTTTTTT. Protein product: CASSQGGGLTGELFF.

This rearrangement joins TRBV30 to TRBJ2-7; 9 nucleotides align to TRBD2. Germline V gene sequence: CDR1 GTSNPN, CDR2 SVGIG (reference sequence). Losses at the gene ends were 0 bases for V and 7 bases for J; bases not matched to a gene: 10. This CDR3 is 15 amino acids long. CDR3 in DNA: TGTGCCTGGAGTGTAGGCAGCGGGAGGAGATGGGAGCAGTACTTC. As protein: CAWSVGSGRRWEQYF.

V and J are TRBV5-1 and TRBJ1-6; possible D gene TRBD1, 5 bases. The CDR3 sequence is 16 residues long. Germline V CDR1 and CDR2: SGHRS, YFSETQ. Trimming left V 2 bases short and J 9 bases short, with 18 bases between. The CDR3: CASSFDRGGVSSPLHF. The CDR3, as DNA: TGCGCCAGCAGCTTCGATAGGGGAGGTGTTTCTTCACCCCTCCACTTT.

J is TRBJ1-1 and V is TRBV14, with TRBD1 matching over 7 bases. The CDR3 is made up of 16 amino acids. Germline V CDR1 and CDR2: SGHDN, FVKESK. The ends lost 4 bases at V and 5 bases at J; junction bases unmatched: 13. The CDR3 loop reads CASSPYRSSGQTEAFF. CDR3 DNA sequence: TGTGCCAGCAGCCCATATCGATCCTCGGGACAGACTGAAGCTTTCTTT.

Turning to this clone: Other DNA sequences in the sample encode the same CDR3. The J gene is TRBJ1-1, the V gene TRBV5-1, with unresolved D. The V gene lost 0 bases and the J gene lost 0 bases, with 6 bases spanning the gap. The CDR3 spans 14 residues. Germline V CDR1 and CDR2: SGHRS, YFSETQ. The CDR3 nucleotides read TGCGCCAGCAGCTTGGCAGTCATGAACACTGAAGCTTTCTTT. It yields the protein CASSLAVMNTEAFF.

The V gene is TRBV5-4, the J gene TRBJ1-2; D perhaps matches TRBD1 (5 bases). The CDR3 is 14 amino acids. Trimming shortened V by 2 bases and J by 2 bases, and 10 bases separated the two germline ends. The germline gives CDR1 SGHNT, CDR2 YYREEE (reference sequence). The DNA for the CDR3 is TGTGCCAGCAGCTTACCCAGACAGAACTATGGCTACACCTTC. Translation: CASSLPRQNYGYTF.

A word on this clone: Other DNA sequences of this sample code for an identical CDR3. The chain recombines TRBV18 with TRBJ2-3; no firm D call. Germline V gene lookup returns CDR1 KGHSH and CDR2 LQKENI. With 3 bases removed from V and 2 bases from J, the gap between germline ends came to 6 bases. CDR3 length equals 13 residues. The CDR3 region has the DNA TGTGCCAGCTCACCTCCGTCCACAGATACGCAGTATTTT. It is translated as CASSPPSTDTQYF.

The sample holds one count of this clone. The V call is TRBV6-2 or TRBV6-3, the J call TRBJ1-6, with D uncertain. Germline V gene data show CDR1 as MNHEY and CDR2 as SVGEGT. V was trimmed by 0 bases and J by 10 bases, leaving 10 bases between them. This CDR3 has 14 amino acids. The CDR3 sequence: CASSYSADGSPLHF. For the CDR3, the DNA is TGTGCCAGCAGTTACTCTGCCGACGGGTCACCCCTCCACTTT.

This chain uses TRBV19 with TRBJ2-2, with D perhaps TRBD1 (5 bases). The V gene lost 5 bases and the J gene lost 5 bases, with 12 bases spanning the gap. This CDR3 region has 14 residues. Germline V gene sequence: CDR1 LNHDA, CDR2 SQIVND (reference sequence). Here the CDR3 reads CASSVDSGTGELFF. The CDR3 DNA reads TGTGCCAGTAGTGTCGATTCAGGGACCGGGGAGCTGTTTTTT.

The gene calls are TRBV7-8 and TRBJ2-1; 7 nucleotides line up with TRBD1. From germline, CDR1 is SGHVS and CDR2 FQNEAQ. V gave up 4 bases and J gave up 0 bases; unmatched junction bases: 15. This CDR3 contains 19 residues. DNA of the CDR3: TGTGCCAGCAGCTCGAATCACCCGACAGGGAGTAGCTCCTACAATGAGCAGTTCTTC. This encodes CASSSNHPTGSSSYNEQFF.

The chain links TRBV2 to TRBJ2-1; TRBD2 agrees at 9 bases. Germline V lookup: CDR1 SNHLY, CDR2 FYNNEI. This CDR3 has 15 amino acids. The V segment lost 4 bases and the J segment 2 bases; nucleotides outside the gene matches: 3. The CDR3 loop reads CASSGGGRAYNEQFF. The CDR3 DNA reads TGTGCCAGCAGTGGGGGCGGGAGGGCCTACAATGAGCAGTTCTTC.

The gene calls are TRBV9 and TRBJ1-1; D unresolved. CDR1 and CDR2 from the germline V gene are SGDLS and YYNGEE. With 0 bases removed from V and 2 bases from J, the gap between germline ends came to 5 bases. This CDR3 has 13 amino acids. CDR3 DNA sequence: TGTGCCAGCAGCGTAGACATTAACACTGAAGCTTTCTTT. Encoded protein: CASSVDINTEAFF.

The chain combines TRBV21-1 with TRBJ1-2; the table's D gene call, TRBD1, was not cross checked with the DNA. TRBV21-1 is annotated as a pseudogene. The CDR3 length is 17 residues. The CDR3 region is CASSKGWTGGADYGYTF. CDR3 nucleotides: TGTGCCAGCAGCAAAGGGTGGACAGGGGGCGCCGACTATGGCTACACCTTC.

This clone was seen only a few times. This chain uses TRBV6-6 with TRBJ1-5; TRBD1 might be the D (6 bases). The CDR3 runs 15 residues. CDR1 is MNHNY and CDR2 is SVGAGI in the germline V gene (reference sequence). Deletions cut 8 bases from V and 3 bases from J, with 17 bases between. CDR3 sequence (DNA): TGTGCCAGCCGCTCGGGACAAGAAAACAATCAGCCCCAGCATTTT. It translates to CASRSGQENNQPQHF.

The chain has TRBV2 and TRBJ2-5; D unresolved. Per the germline V gene, CDR1 is SNHLY and CDR2 is FYNNEI. CDR3 length equals 15 residues. Trimming took 1 base from V and 2 from J, leaving 11 bases between them. Here the CDR3 reads CASSEVFGRQETQYF. For the CDR3, the DNA is TGTGCCAGCAGTGAAGTTTTCGGTCGACAAGAGACCCAGTACTTC.

This chain connects TRBV14 to TRBJ2-5, with a weak D call TRBD2 (6 bases). Trimming took off 4 bases at V and 9 bases at J, with 24 bases between the two ends. Per the germline V gene, CDR1 is SGHDN and CDR2 is FVKESK. This CDR3 has 16 amino acids. CDR3 protein: CASSLQTGLGRRPQYF. CDR3 DNA sequence: TGTGCCAGCAGCCTACAAACGGGACTCGGAAGGAGACCCCAGTACTTC. Looking up the rest from reference TRBV14 and TRBJ2-5 gives the full variable domain: EAGVTQFPSHSVIEKGQTVTLRCDPISGHDNLYWYRRVMGKEIKFLLHFVKESKQDESGMPNNRFLAERTGGTYSTLKVQPAELEDSGVYFCASSLQTGLGRRPQYFGPGTRLLVL.

This chain joins TRBV6-4 and TRBJ2-2, with a tentative D call TRBD2 (6 bases). Germline-derived CDR1 and CDR2 are MRHNA and SNTAGT. Deletions cut 0 bases from V and 3 bases from J, with 14 bases between. The CDR3 loop spans 17 amino acids. CDR3 sequence: CASSDSPRLGDTGELFF. DNA for the CDR3: TGTGCCAGCAGTGACTCCCCTCGACTAGGGGACACCGGGGAGCTGTTTTTT.

V and J are TRBV5-6 and TRBJ2-7, with D possibly being TRBD2 (6 bases). This CDR3 spans 14 amino acids. V dropped 1 base and J dropped 0 bases, with 8 bases sitting between them. Germline loops: CDR1 SGHDT, CDR2 YYEEEE. CDR3 nucleotide sequence: TGTGCCAGCAGCTTGTACGGGAGCTCCTACGAGCAGTACTTC. Translated, it gives CASSLYGSSYEQYF.

This rearrangement joins TRBV7-9 to TRBJ2-3; the D gene is possibly TRBD1 (6 bases). The germline V gene encodes CDR1 SEHNR and CDR2 FQNEAQ (reference sequence). This CDR3 spans 15 amino acids. V lost 4 bases, J lost 0 bases, and 11 bases lay in between. CDR3 amino acids: CASSSTGISTDTQYF. The CDR3 bases are TGTGCCAGCAGCTCGACAGGAATTAGCACAGATACGCAGTATTTT.

The chain combines TRBV2 with TRBJ2-1; TRBD1 agrees at 7 bases. Unmatched junction bases numbered 10, after V lost 11 bases and J lost 12 bases. CDR1 is SNHLY, CDR2 FYNNEI, per germline. The CDR3 is 11 residues long. CDR3 region: CAGGQGVRQFF. DNA of the CDR3: TGTGCCGGGGGCCAGGGGGTCAGGCAGTTCTTC.

This chain connects TRBV9 to TRBJ2-3; TRBD2 aligns across 11 bases. In germline, CDR1 is SGDLS, CDR2 YYNGEE. The trim removed 0 bases at V and 5 bases at J, leaving 8 bases unmatched. The CDR3 extends over 17 amino acids. The CDR3 loop is CASSVDVAGGQVDTQYF. Written as DNA, the CDR3 is TGTGCCAGCAGCGTAGACGTAGCGGGGGGGCAGGTAGATACGCAGTATTTT.

This clone was found once. This chain joins TRBV27 and TRBJ2-5; tentatively, D is TRBD2 (6 bases). V lost 5 bases and J 1 base, leaving 14 bases between the germline ends. CDR1 MNHEY and CDR2 SMNVEV come from the germline V gene (reference sequence). The CDR3 consists of 15 residues. Here the CDR3 DNA reads TGTGCCAGCAGTCCTTTCCGGGGGTCCCAAGAGACCCAGTACTTC. It translates to CASSPFRGSQETQYF.

The V gene is TRBV2, the J gene TRBJ2-1, with 8 positions matching TRBD1. After removal of 6 bases from V and 8 bases from J, the junction contained 12 bases not matched to a gene. Per germline, CDR1 SNHLY and CDR2 FYNNEI. CDR3 length: 15 amino acids. This CDR3 is CASRGQGKIGDEQFF. The DNA for the CDR3 is TGTGCCAGCAGAGGACAGGGTAAGATCGGCGATGAGCAGTTCTTC. Looking up the rest from reference TRBV2 and TRBJ2-1 gives the full variable domain: EPEVTQTPSHQVTQMGQEVILRCVPISNHLYFYWYRQILGQKVEFLVSFYNNEISEKSEIFDDQFSVERPDGSNFTLKIRSTKLEDSAMYFCASRGQGKIGDEQFFGPGTRLTVL.